Below, 25 T cell receptor beta chains from the same sample are listed, as sequenced in a study of PD-1 blockade in classical Hodgkin lymphoma (dated by TCRdb to between 2020 and 2021). What the time point label conveys for this sample: cycle 4 day 1 (C4D1), after five to seven weeks of nivolumab. All trial patients had relapsed after autologous stem cell transplantation, with cohorts A, B and C differing in prior brentuximab vedotin exposure. Magnetic negative selection with a Miltenyi CD4+ T cell isolation kit was used to purify CD4+ T cells from thawed PBMCs. The library was prepared using the immunoSEQ multiplex PCR assay. In TCRdb, the immuneACCESS table is reduced to in-frame sequences with V and J assigned. These tables do not hold every clone; where another copy was compared, an unresolved V gene accounts for under half, and the others remain unexplained. The sample table contains under 35,000 clones; only one count was recorded for 75% to 90% of them. Of the sample, approximately 2.4% falls within the top ten clones.

The sample here was CD4+ T cells from blood, taken before the fourth cycle of nivolumab. These receptors were obtained from a human donor with classical Hodgkin lymphoma.

The rearrangement joins TRBV7-9 to TRBJ2-7, with D tentatively TRBD1 (5 bases). The CDR3 has 17 amino acids. V lost 5 bases and J 1 base, leaving 21 bases between the germline ends. CDR1 is SEHNR and CDR2 is FQNEAQ in the germline V gene (reference sequence). CDR3 sequence reads: CASSLQSIGSGSYEQYF. DNA of the CDR3: TGTGCCAGCAGCCTCCAATCAATCGGTTCAGGGTCCTACGAGCAGTACTTC.

V usage is TRBV12-5 and J usage is TRBJ1-1, with unresolved D. Germline CDR1 and CDR2: LGHNT and FRNRAP. Trimming left V 7 bases short and J 2 bases short, with 8 bases between. The CDR3 loop spans 12 amino acids. DNA for the CDR3: TGTGCTAGTGCCATACCTAACACTGAAGCTTTCTTT. Translation gives CASAIPNTEAFF.

This chain connects TRBV11-2 to TRBJ1-2; perhaps TRBD1 as D (5 bases). Germline lookup yields CDR1 SGHAT and CDR2 FQNNGV. The V gene lost 4 bases and the J gene lost 4 bases, with 10 bases spanning the gap. There are 13 residues in the CDR3. The CDR3 DNA follows: TGTGCCAGCAGCTCCCAGGGAGCCTATGGCTACACCTTC. Amino acid sequence: CASSSQGAYGYTF.

This chain links TRBV7-2 with TRBJ2-1, with 7 bases fitting TRBD2. Trimming cost V 5 bases and J 8 bases; bases outside gene matches: 15. The CDR3 runs to 16 residues. The germline V gene has CDR1 SGHTA and CDR2 FQGNSA. The CDR3 loop reads CASSLAATSFTDEQFF. In DNA, the CDR3 is TGTGCCAGCAGCCTCGCGGCGACTAGCTTTACAGATGAGCAGTTCTTC.

The chain has TRBV13 and TRBJ2-1; perhaps TRBD1 as D (5 bases). The germline V gene has CDR1 PRHDT and CDR2 FYEKMQ (reference sequence). V was shortened by 2 bases and J by 0 bases, with 11 bases between the two germline ends. This CDR3 spans 16 amino acids. CDR3: CASSLTGSSSYNEQFF. For the CDR3, the DNA is TGTGCCAGCAGCTTAACAGGTTCGAGCTCCTACAATGAGCAGTTCTTC.

The rearrangement uses TRBV6-5 and TRBJ2-7; possibly TRBD1 for D (6 bases). Germline V gene sequence: CDR1 MNHEY, CDR2 SVGAGI. Trimming cost V 0 bases and J 7 bases, with 13 bases left between them. The CDR3 has 14 residues. CDR3 region: CASSYSKARGEQYF. The CDR3, as DNA: TGTGCCAGCAGTTACTCAAAGGCCAGGGGAGAGCAGTACTTC.

The sample holds one count of this clone. V and J are TRBV7-6 and TRBJ2-3, with D perhaps TRBD2 (6 bases). V shed 0 bases and J shed 5 bases, with 6 bases lying between them. Germline V gene data show CDR1 as SGHVS and CDR2 as FNYEAQ. The CDR3 runs 13 residues. This CDR3 reads CASSLAGGDTQYF. The CDR3 bases are TGTGCCAGCAGCTTAGCGGGAGGAGATACGCAGTATTTT.

The J gene is TRBJ1-2, the V gene TRBV2; no definite D call. Germline CDR1 and CDR2: SNHLY and FYNNEI. V shed 0 bases and J shed 5 bases, with 7 bases lying between them. The CDR3 runs 13 residues. The CDR3 region has the DNA TGTGCCAGCAGTGAAGCCACAAGGTATGGCTACACCTTC. Its translation: CASSEATRYGYTF. The full variable domain, in which reference TRBV2 and TRBJ1-2 provide the parts outside the CDR3, is EPEVTQTPSHQVTQMGQEVILRCVPISNHLYFYWYRQILGQKVEFLVSFYNNEISEKSEIFDDQFSVERPDGSNFTLKIRSTKLEDSAMYFCASSEATRYGYTFGSGTRLTVV.

The rearrangement uses TRBV19 and TRBJ1-6; D unclear. V lost 6 bases and J 7 bases, leaving 16 bases between the germline ends. This CDR3 is built from 15 residues. CDR1 and CDR2 (germline): LNHDA, SQIVND (reference sequence). CDR3 amino acids: CASSMKGRQNSPLHF. CDR3 DNA: TGTGCCAGTAGCATGAAAGGGAGGCAAAATTCACCCCTCCACTTT.

The gene calls are TRBV4-3 and TRBJ2-3, with 11 bases that match TRBD2. The CDR3 spans 18 residues. The junction had 11 bases not matched to a gene; V was cut back by 0 bases and J by 6 bases. Germline V gene data show CDR1 as LGHNA and CDR2 as YSLEER. CDR3 sequence (DNA): TGCGCCAGCAGCCAAGATCTGGTCACTAGCGGGAGTTGGGATACGCAGTATTTT. Its translation is CASSQDLVTSGSWDTQYF.

The gene calls are TRBV5-1 and TRBJ1-5, with D possibly being TRBD1 (5 bases). V shed 4 bases and J shed 4 bases, with 12 bases lying between them. Per the germline V gene, CDR1 is SGHRS and CDR2 is YFSETQ. The CDR3 runs 14 residues. The CDR3 here is CASSPGTGNQPQHF. The CDR3 DNA reads as TGCGCCAGCAGCCCGGGGACGGGGAATCAGCCCCAGCATTTT. The whole variable domain, filled in from reference TRBV5-1 and TRBJ1-5, reads KAGVTQTPRYLIKTRGQQVTLSCSPISGHRSVSWYQQTPGQGLQFLFEYFSETQRNKGNFPGRFSGRQFSNSRSEMNVSTLELGDSALYLCASSPGTGNQPQHFGDGTRLSIL.

The chain's CDR3 is CASSLKETQYF. CDR3 DNA: TGCGCCAGCAGCTTGAAAGAGACCCAGTACTTC. The V and J genes are TRBV5-1 and TRBJ2-5; D ambiguous. V lost 1 base and J lost 3, with 1 base in between. The CDR3 runs 11 residues. Germline V CDR1 and CDR2: SGHRS, YFSETQ.

This chain uses TRBV5-6 with TRBJ2-5; D not certain. The better agreement between TRBJ2-7 and the DNA end casts doubt on the J call. The CDR3 contains 12 residues. The germline V gene has CDR1 SGHDT and CDR2 YYEEEE. The CDR3 loop reads CASSLGGYEQYF. CDR3 bases: TGTGCCAGCAGCTTGGGCGGCTACGAGCAGTACTTC.

This chain connects TRBV2 to TRBJ1-4; 7 bases map to TRBD1. There are 15 residues in the CDR3. CDR1 is SNHLY and CDR2 is FYNNEI in the germline V gene. Trimming removed 7 bases from V and 3 bases from J; junction bases left unmatched: 8. CDR3 sequence reads: CASNLQGYSNEKLFF. DNA of the CDR3: TGTGCCAGCAACTTACAGGGGTACTCTAATGAAAAACTGTTTTTT.

The rearrangement uses TRBV19 and TRBJ1-1, with D unclear. The CDR3 has 17 residues. CDR1 is LNHDA and CDR2 is SQIVND in the germline V gene (reference sequence). V dropped 10 bases and J dropped 7 bases, with 31 bases sitting between them. The CDR3 coding sequence is TGTGCCACCCTAACATCGGCGGGGAGGTCGTTCCCCAATGAAGCTTTCTTT. This encodes CATLTSAGRSFPNEAFF.

The CDR3 reads CASSLGGGLEPQHF. CDR3 sequence (DNA): TGCGCCAGCAGCTTGGGGGGGGGCTTGGAGCCCCAGCATTTT. V gene TRBV5-1 combines with J gene TRBJ1-5, with a weak D call TRBD1 (6 bases). With 0 bases removed from V and 8 bases from J, the gap between germline ends came to 12 bases. The CDR3 runs to 14 residues. Per germline, CDR1 SGHRS and CDR2 YFSETQ.

The gene calls are TRBV6-1 and TRBJ2-1, with 9 bases aligning to TRBD1. The V gene's germline CDR1 is MNHNS and CDR2 SASEGT. The CDR3 contains 15 residues. Trimming at V came to 7 bases and at J to 5 bases, leaving 9 bases not matched to a gene. The DNA for the CDR3 is TGTGCCAGCACACAGGGGGCTTACGGGAACAATGAGCAGTTCTTC. Translation gives CASTQGAYGNNEQFF.

This chain joins TRBV9 and TRBJ2-5, with 7 bases fitting TRBD2. CDR1 and CDR2 from the germline V gene are SGDLS and YYNGEE. This CDR3 comprises 14 residues. The V segment lost 4 bases and the J segment 5 bases; nucleotides outside the gene matches: 8. DNA of the CDR3: TGTGCCAGCAGCACCACTAGCGCTGAGGAGACCCAGTACTTC. Amino acids: CASSTTSAEETQYF.

This chain uses TRBV28 with TRBJ2-4; 8 bases match TRBD1. Germline V lookup: CDR1 MDHEN, CDR2 SYDVKM. V gave up 5 bases and J gave up 8 bases; unmatched junction bases: 5. There are 13 residues in the CDR3. The chain's CDR3 is CASSRRQGHIQYF. Here the CDR3 DNA reads TGTGCCAGCAGTCGACGACAGGGGCACATTCAGTACTTC.

The rearrangement joins TRBV5-1 to TRBJ2-5; 10 bases are shared with TRBD2. V lost 0 bases, J lost 1 base, and 3 bases stayed unmatched. The V gene's germline CDR1 is SGHRS and CDR2 YFSETQ. The CDR3 spans 16 residues. This CDR3 is CASSLARLAGQETQYF. DNA of the CDR3: TGCGCCAGCAGCTTGGCAAGACTAGCGGGCCAAGAGACCCAGTACTTC.

The chain uses TRBV2 and TRBJ1-4, with D possibly TRBD1 on 5 matching bases. Germline loops: CDR1 SNHLY, CDR2 FYNNEI. This CDR3 contains 14 residues. V lost 1 base and J lost 3, with 6 bases in between. The CDR3 region has the DNA TGTGCCAGCAGTGAAGGGGGGTCTAATGAAAAACTGTTTTTT. Translated, it gives CASSEGGSNEKLFF.

The rearrangement uses TRBV28 and TRBJ1-2; D ambiguous. The germline V gene has CDR1 MDHEN and CDR2 SYDVKM. The CDR3 is 14 residues long. Trimming removed 2 bases at V and 2 bases at J, with 9 bases between. DNA of the CDR3: TGTGCCAGCAGTTTAAGCGCGGGAAACTATGGCTACACCTTC. This translates into CASSLSAGNYGYTF.

The genes are TRBV6-1 and TRBJ1-3; D is unresolved. This CDR3 is built from 15 residues. Germline V lookup: CDR1 MNHNS, CDR2 SASEGT. V was cut by 2 bases and J by 0 bases, with 8 bases left in between. The CDR3 is CASSESVLSGNTIYF. The CDR3 region has the DNA TGTGCCAGCAGTGAATCAGTGCTCTCTGGAAACACCATATATTTT.

J is TRBJ1-1 and V is TRBV6-5; 9 nucleotides match TRBD1. V gave up 0 bases and J gave up 6 bases; unmatched junction bases: 2. CDR1 and CDR2 (germline): MNHEY, SVGAGI. The CDR3 runs 14 residues. The CDR3 DNA reads as TGTGCCAGCAGTTACTCAGGGACAGGGTCTGAAGCTTTCTTT. Its protein is CASSYSGTGSEAFF.

The gene calls are TRBV6-6 and TRBJ1-1, with TRBD1 matching over 8 bases. Germline loops: CDR1 MNHNY, CDR2 SVGAGI (reference sequence). The J segment lost 1 base and the V segment lost 8 bases, leaving 9 bases of the junction unmatched. The CDR3 consists of 15 residues. The CDR3 DNA reads TGTGCCAGCTCCTGGAGGGGGACAGGGAACACTGAAGCTTTCTTT. This gives the protein CASSWRGTGNTEAFF.